The 9 T cell receptor beta chains below were found in one sample sequenced in a study of vaccination effects on CD4 cells after COVID-19 (dated by TCRdb to between 2021 and 2024). Library prep was done by the immunoSEQ multiplex PCR assay. What TCRdb holds here is the immuneACCESS table cut down to in-frame rearrangements. Part of the clones is not present; checked against another copy, under half of the missing clones reflect an unresolved V gene, and the others are unexplained. The table for this sample lists 25,000 to 30,000 clones; about 73% of them were counted only once. The ten largest clones add up to about 10% of the sample. To identify antigen-specific CD4+ T cell clonotypes by their expansion, the ViraFEST assay first stimulated PBMC with viral peptide pools and then applied TCR sequencing. After about 9 days of culture, CD4+ T cells were isolated with the EasySep CD4+ T cell isolation kit. Each participant received two doses of an mRNA SARS-CoV-2 vaccine, either BNT162b2 or mRNA-1273.

No antigen has been assigned to these receptors. Source: CD4+ T cells from PBMCs cultured with HCoV-NL63 spike peptides, taken after COVID-19 vaccination. According to the study, the label for this sample's cell subset or site signals: HCoV-NL63 spike overlapping peptide pool stimulation. The receptor source for this set is a human donor who received a COVID-19 vaccine.

The rearrangement uses TRBV3-1 (or the pseudogene TRBV3-2) and TRBJ2-1; 8 nucleotides agree with TRBD2. The CDR3 spans 16 residues. Germline V lookup: CDR1 LGHDT, CDR2 YNNKEL (reference sequence). The J segment lost 4 bases and the V segment lost 0 bases, leaving 5 bases of the junction unmatched. The DNA for the CDR3 is TGTGCCAGCAGCCAAGAAACCCTAGCGGGTTACAATGAGCAGTTCTTC. This sequence encodes CASSQETLAGYNEQFF.

This chain links TRBV5-1 with TRBJ2-3; 7 bases agree with TRBD1. The trim removed 2 bases at V and 0 bases at J, leaving 6 bases unmatched. The CDR3 has 16 residues. Germline loops: CDR1 SGHRS, CDR2 YFSETQ. The CDR3 loop is CASSLGQAFSTDTQYF. CDR3 in DNA: TGCGCCAGCAGCTTAGGACAGGCCTTTAGCACAGATACGCAGTATTTT.

The chain is built from TRBV5-4 and TRBJ2-6, with D possibly being TRBD2 (7 bases). The CDR3 is 15 residues long. V shed 6 bases and J shed 0 bases, with 10 bases lying between them. Germline CDR1 reads SGHNT; CDR2 reads YYREEE (reference sequence). The CDR3 sequence is CASNRGASGANVLTF. As DNA, the CDR3 is TGTGCCAGCAACCGGGGGGCCTCTGGGGCCAACGTCCTGACTTTC.

V is TRBV7-2 and J is TRBJ2-6, with 7 bases identical to TRBD1. CDR3 length: 15 amino acids. In germline, CDR1 is SGHTA, CDR2 FQGNSA. J gave up 2 bases and V 4 bases, and 2 bases lay outside the gene matches. Written as DNA, the CDR3 is TGTGCCAGCAGCTCTACAGGGGCTGGGGCCAACGTCCTGACTTTC. Protein: CASSSTGAGANVLTF.

J is TRBJ2-2 and V is TRBV15; 10 positions agree with TRBD1. The V gene end was trimmed by 0 bases and the J gene end by 3 bases; junction bases not matched to a gene: 1. CDR1 and CDR2 (germline): LNHNV, YYDKDF (reference sequence). CDR3 length equals 16 residues. CDR3 in DNA: TGTGCCACCAGCAGAGAAGGGACAGGGGACACCGGGGAGCTGTTTTTT. Its protein is CATSREGTGDTGELFF.

The chain is built from TRBV12-3 or TRBV12-4 and TRBJ1-2; D uncertain. Trimming cost V 9 bases and J 7 bases, with 15 bases left between them. The CDR3 runs 12 residues. The CDR3 protein is CASRASGGGYTF. CDR3 nucleotides: TGTGCCAGTCGCGCTTCAGGAGGTGGCTACACCTTC.

The chain couples TRBV3-1 (or the pseudogene TRBV3-2) to TRBJ2-7; weak D call: TRBD2 (6 bases). The V end was cut by 2 bases, the J end by 1 base, with 12 bases between. Germline V gene sequence: CDR1 LGHDT, CDR2 YNNKEL (reference sequence). The CDR3 totals 15 residues. The CDR3 DNA is TGTGCCAGCAGCCAACTCGGGGGTGGATCCTACGAGCAGTACTTC. Protein: CASSQLGGGSYEQYF.

The chain uses TRBV18 and TRBJ2-7, with 8 bases fitting TRBD2. CDR3 length: 16 residues. CDR1 KGHSH and CDR2 LQKENI come from the germline V gene. Trimming cost V 4 bases and J 6 bases; bases outside gene matches: 14. CDR3 nucleotide sequence: TGTGCCAGCTCACTATCGACCACCGGACTAGCAGCCGAGCAGTACTTC. This encodes CASSLSTTGLAAEQYF.

J is TRBJ2-1 and V is TRBV6-5; 7 bases match TRBD2. This CDR3 is 14 amino acids long. Germline CDR1 MNHEY, CDR2 SVGAGI. After removal of 7 bases from V and 10 bases from J, the junction contained 13 bases not matched to a gene. The CDR3 reads CASKKPAGSGEQFF. In DNA form, the CDR3 reads TGTGCCAGCAAAAAACCAGCGGGATCGGGAGAGCAGTTCTTC.